One sample yielded the 29 T cell receptor beta chains listed below, sequenced in a study of shared T cell receptors in the human thymus. The data were produced by immunoSEQ multiplex PCR, yet TCRdb's version contains in-frame clones alone and is incomplete. The sample records 550,000 to 800,000 clones, approximately 85% being singletons. These data were also filed under a second study, of human thymus T cells.

The sample was thymocytes. Source of these receptors: a girl in the first two years of life with a congenital heart defect.

This sequence joins TRBV5-4 and TRBJ2-1; D perhaps matches TRBD2 (7 bases). CDR1 is SGHNT and CDR2 is YYREEE in the germline V gene (reference sequence). Trimming shortened V by 5 bases and J by 10 bases, and 13 bases separated the two germline ends. CDR3 length equals 12 residues. This CDR3 is CASSHGGAEQFF. CDR3 in DNA: TGTGCCAGCAGTCATGGGGGGGCGGAGCAGTTCTTC.

V and J are TRBV7-6 and TRBJ1-4; no reliable D call. V lost 6 bases and J lost 2, with 16 bases in between. This CDR3 contains 16 residues. The V gene's germline CDR1 is SGHVS and CDR2 FNYEAQ. The CDR3 loop reads CASRRAGRATNEKLFF. Here the CDR3 DNA reads TGTGCCAGCAGACGGGCCGGGCGGGCCACTAATGAAAAACTGTTTTTT.

V usage is TRBV4-3 and J usage is TRBJ1-5; D gene ambiguous. Trimming stripped 4 bases from V and 0 bases from J, with 13 bases between. Germline V gives CDR1 LGHNA, CDR2 YSLEER. The CDR3 is 16 residues long. CDR3 in amino acids: CASSPLASISNQPQHF. The CDR3 DNA sequence: TGCGCCAGCAGCCCCCTTGCGAGTATTAGCAATCAGCCCCAGCATTTT.

The rearrangement uses TRBV2 and TRBJ1-2; D possibly corresponds to TRBD1 (5 bases). Trimming shortened V by 6 bases and J by 9 bases, and 14 bases separated the two germline ends. From germline, CDR1 is SNHLY and CDR2 FYNNEI. The CDR3 spans 12 residues. The CDR3 loop is CASSTQGSSYTF. Written as DNA, the CDR3 is TGTGCCAGCAGCACGCAGGGTAGTAGCTACACCTTC.

J is TRBJ1-5 and V is TRBV7-2; 8 bases agree with TRBD1. The CDR3 is 13 amino acids. With 5 bases clipped from V and 11 bases from J, the junction kept 8 bases outside the gene matches. CDR1 is SGHTA, CDR2 FQGNSA, per germline. The CDR3 region has the DNA TGTGCCAGCAGCGAACGACAGGGGTTTGCCCAGCATTTT. Encoded protein: CASSERQGFAQHF.

The chain recombines TRBV5-6 with TRBJ2-7, with a possible D match to TRBD2 (5 bases). The V gene lost 7 bases and the J gene lost 0 bases, with 11 bases spanning the gap. The CDR3 has 13 residues. Germline V gives CDR1 SGHDT, CDR2 YYEEEE. The CDR3 DNA reads as TGTGCCAGCCTACCCCGGGGCTCCTACGAGCAGTACTTC. It codes for CASLPRGSYEQYF.

J is TRBJ2-7 and V is TRBV5-1; no reliable D call. Germline V gene data show CDR1 as SGHRS and CDR2 as YFSETQ. The CDR3 is 14 residues long. V gave up 1 base and J gave up 2 bases, with 10 bases separating them. The CDR3 protein is CASSLRVSTYEQYF. The CDR3 region has the DNA TGCGCCAGCAGCTTGCGAGTCTCTACCTACGAGCAGTACTTC.

The genes are TRBV28 and TRBJ2-7, with D possibly being TRBD1 (6 bases). The ends were cut back, 6 bases at V and 5 bases at J, with 23 bases in the middle. Germline V lookup: CDR1 MDHEN, CDR2 SYDVKM. The CDR3 loop spans 16 amino acids. The CDR3: CASSRHPRTVIDEQYF. CDR3 nucleotides: TGTGCCAGCAGCCGTCATCCCCGGACAGTCATCGACGAGCAGTACTTC.

The chain is built from TRBV11-2 and TRBJ2-3, with TRBD1 as a possible D gene (5 bases). The CDR3 extends over 17 amino acids. Germline lookup yields CDR1 SGHAT and CDR2 FQNNGV. Trimming left V 5 bases short and J 5 bases short, with 23 bases between. The DNA of the CDR3 is TGTGCCAGCAGCCCCACCAAGGTAGGGGAAGGAGAAGATACGCAGTATTTT. This encodes CASSPTKVGEGEDTQYF.

This chain uses TRBV6-4 with TRBJ2-3; D perhaps matches TRBD2 (6 bases). The CDR3 covers 11 residues. Germline V gene sequence: CDR1 MRHNA, CDR2 SNTAGT. V lost 3 bases, J lost 10 bases, and 8 bases lay in between. The CDR3 DNA follows: TGTGCCAGCAGTGATAGCGGAGCGCAGTATTTT. As protein: CASSDSGAQYF.

The rearrangement links TRBV9 to TRBJ1-6; 7 bases are shared with TRBD1. This CDR3 spans 14 amino acids. The V segment lost 3 bases and the J segment 8 bases; nucleotides outside the gene matches: 5. The germline V gene has CDR1 SGDLS and CDR2 YYNGEE. The DNA for the CDR3 is TGTGCCAGCAGCGAGGGGCAGGGGGATTCACCCCTCCACTTT. This gives the protein CASSEGQGDSPLHF.

The genes are TRBV28 and TRBJ1-4; D gene ambiguous. V lost 5 bases to trimming and J lost 11 bases, with 12 bases between them. CDR1 MDHEN and CDR2 SYDVKM come from the germline V gene. The CDR3 has 12 residues. This CDR3 is CASSLSDLKLFF. The CDR3 DNA is TGTGCCAGCAGTCTTTCGGACTTGAAACTGTTTTTT.

Only a few counts were recorded for this clone. The genes are TRBV6-6 and TRBJ1-1; D possibly corresponds to TRBD1 (6 bases). CDR1 MNHNY and CDR2 SVGAGI come from the germline V gene (reference sequence). The CDR3 totals 15 residues. The V gene lost 7 bases and the J gene lost 9 bases, with 24 bases spanning the gap. CDR3 residues: CASINRELRRTQAFF. In DNA form, the CDR3 reads TGTGCCAGCATCAACAGGGAGCTACGAAGGACGCAAGCTTTCTTT.

This chain connects TRBV6-6 to TRBJ2-7, with a possible D match to TRBD2 (6 bases). The germline V gene has CDR1 MNHNY and CDR2 SVGAGI (reference sequence). This CDR3 is 15 amino acids long. V lost 6 bases and J lost 7, with 22 bases in between. The CDR3 bases are TGTGCCAGCAGGCTCACCGGGACTCCCCCGTGTGAGCAGTACTTC. It yields the protein CASRLTGTPPCEQYF.

V usage is TRBV7-9 and J usage is TRBJ1-2; 8 nucleotides align to TRBD1. This CDR3 contains 16 residues. Germline CDR1 reads SEHNR; CDR2 reads FQNEAQ (reference sequence). V shed 3 bases, J shed 4 bases, and the junction held 10 bases outside the gene matches. The CDR3 DNA is TGTGCCAGCAGCTTCTTCTCCGGGACAGGTCCCTATGGCTACACCTTC. The encoded protein is CASSFFSGTGPYGYTF.

This clone was counted a few times. The gene calls are TRBV4-2 and TRBJ1-5; D is uncertain. Trimming stripped 1 base from V and 4 bases from J, with 5 bases between. Germline V gives CDR1 LGHNA, CDR2 YNFKEQ. This CDR3 comprises 13 residues. The CDR3 loop reads CASSQGGNQPQHF. The DNA of the CDR3 is TGTGCCAGCAGCCAAGGAGGGAATCAGCCCCAGCATTTT.

The chain joins TRBV5-4 to TRBJ1-1, with 10 nucleotides matching TRBD1. Germline V gene data show CDR1 as SGHNT and CDR2 as YYREEE (reference sequence). The CDR3 consists of 14 residues. V gave up 6 bases and J gave up 4 bases; unmatched junction bases: 6. The CDR3 is CASILDRGSTEAFF. The CDR3 DNA reads TGTGCCAGCATCCTGGACAGGGGGAGCACTGAAGCTTTCTTT.

V usage is TRBV5-1 and J usage is TRBJ2-1; 7 bases match TRBD2. Germline assignment: CDR1 SGHRS and CDR2 YFSETQ. The J segment lost 3 bases and the V segment lost 1 base, leaving 13 bases of the junction unmatched. The CDR3 is 18 amino acids. CDR3 bases: TGCGCCAGCAGCTTGTGGGGAGGGGTCTTTTGGGACTACAATGAGCAGTTCTTC. It yields the protein CASSLWGGVFWDYNEQFF.

The J gene is TRBJ2-3, the V gene TRBV16; D is possibly TRBD2 (6 bases). V was shortened by 2 bases and J by 5 bases, with 14 bases between the two germline ends. The CDR3 loop spans 15 amino acids. Germline CDR1 is KGHSY and CDR2 is FQNENV. CDR3 nucleotides: TGTGCCAGCAGCCAAGCGTGGGAGGTCCGAGATACGCAGTATTTT. The encoded protein is CASSQAWEVRDTQYF.

The chain couples TRBV13 to TRBJ2-3, with a tentative D call TRBD2 (6 bases). V gave up 3 bases and J gave up 4 bases, with 11 bases separating them. The CDR3 has 14 residues. CDR1 and CDR2 (germline): PRHDT, FYEKMQ (reference sequence). CDR3 protein: CASSFHGSADTQYF. CDR3 nucleotides: TGTGCCAGCAGCTTTCACGGGAGCGCAGATACGCAGTATTTT.

This rearrangement joins TRBV6-1 to TRBJ2-2; no reliable D call. Trimming took off 3 bases at V and 4 bases at J, with 12 bases between the two ends. Germline V CDR1 and CDR2: MNHNS, SASEGT. The CDR3 totals 15 residues. CDR3 nucleotides: TGTGCCAGCAGTGAGTTGGCAGAAGTCACCGGGGAGCTGTTTTTT. Translation: CASSELAEVTGELFF.

The V gene is TRBV2, the J gene TRBJ2-5; D possibly corresponds to TRBD2 (6 bases). Deletions cut 6 bases from V and 2 bases from J, with 19 bases between. Per germline, CDR1 SNHLY and CDR2 FYNNEI. CDR3 length: 16 amino acids. The CDR3 DNA reads TGTGCCAGCAGCGGGGGTGAGGGTGGGTTGCAAGAGACCCAGTACTTC. Translating it yields CASSGGEGGLQETQYF. Full variable domain (remainder filled in from reference TRBV2 and TRBJ2-5): EPEVTQTPSHQVTQMGQEVILRCVPISNHLYFYWYRQILGQKVEFLVSFYNNEISEKSEIFDDQFSVERPDGSNFTLKIRSTKLEDSAMYFCASSGGEGGLQETQYFGPGTRLLVL.

This clone has only a few counts. The chain links TRBV2 to TRBJ2-5; a possible D gene is TRBD1 (6 bases). This CDR3 spans 14 amino acids. The V end was cut by 8 bases, the J end by 5 bases, with 18 bases between. Germline V CDR1 and CDR2: SNHLY, FYNNEI. The CDR3 nucleotides read TGTGCCAGCGTTCCAACAGGGCTAGGGGAGACCCAGTACTTC. Protein product: CASVPTGLGETQYF. Full variable domain (remainder filled in from reference TRBV2 and TRBJ2-5): EPEVTQTPSHQVTQMGQEVILRCVPISNHLYFYWYRQILGQKVEFLVSFYNNEISEKSEIFDDQFSVERPDGSNFTLKIRSTKLEDSAMYFCASVPTGLGETQYFGPGTRLLVL.

J is TRBJ1-5 and V is TRBV19; D perhaps matches TRBD1 (5 bases). This CDR3 comprises 13 residues. Germline CDR1 reads LNHDA; CDR2 reads SQIVND (reference sequence). V was cut by 5 bases and J by 4 bases, with 9 bases left in between. Written as DNA, the CDR3 is TGTGCCAGTAGTGACAGCATTAATCAGCCCCAGCATTTT. Its translation: CASSDSINQPQHF.

The chain couples TRBV7-3 to TRBJ1-2, with 9 bases lining up with TRBD1. The CDR3 runs 18 residues. With V trimmed by 1 base and J by 2 bases, 11 bases remained unmatched. Germline CDR1 reads SGHTA; CDR2 reads FQGTGA. CDR3 nucleotides: TGTGCCAGCAGCTTAAAGGGTTCCGGGACAGGGAAAAACTATGGCTACACCTTC. Translation: CASSLKGSGTGKNYGYTF.

This chain joins TRBV5-1 and TRBJ2-5; 7 nucleotides agree with TRBD2. Germline trimming cut 6 bases from V and 8 bases from J; bases unmatched to any gene: 16. This CDR3 is 15 amino acids long. Germline V gene lookup returns CDR1 SGHRS and CDR2 YFSETQ. CDR3 region: CASNSPGTTRDTQYF. DNA of the CDR3: TGCGCCAGCAATTCTCCCGGGACTACACGAGATACCCAGTACTTC.

This clone was detected only once. V is TRBV14 and J is TRBJ2-5; tentatively, D is TRBD1 (6 bases). Trimming took off 1 base at V and 0 bases at J, with 18 bases between the two ends. CDR1 is SGHDN, CDR2 FVKESK, per germline. The CDR3 covers 18 residues. CDR3 loop: CASSQARVGGLHQETQYF. DNA of the CDR3: TGTGCCAGCAGCCAAGCTCGCGTAGGGGGTCTGCACCAAGAGACCCAGTACTTC.

This clone has just a few counts. V usage is TRBV27 and J usage is TRBJ2-7; 7 bases match TRBD1. Germline lookup yields CDR1 MNHEY and CDR2 SMNVEV (reference sequence). V shed 5 bases, J shed 4 bases, and the junction held 11 bases outside the gene matches. The CDR3 length is 15 residues. CDR3 coding DNA: TGTGCCAGCAGTCCCAGGACCGACAGGGTGTACGAGCAGTACTTC. It codes for CASSPRTDRVYEQYF.

V gene TRBV4-1 combines with J gene TRBJ1-6, with D possibly being TRBD1 (5 bases). The CDR3 is 14 residues long. Germline loops: CDR1 MGHRA, CDR2 YSYEKL. V gave up 0 bases and J gave up 7 bases, with 7 bases separating them. For the CDR3, the DNA is TGCGCCAGCAGCCAAGAACAGGTCAATTCACCCCTCCACTTT. This gives the protein CASSQEQVNSPLHF.